Shown below are 29 T cell receptor beta chains from a single sample sequenced in a study of T cells in Graves' hyperthyroidism and ophthalmopathy. Amplification of TCR beta CDR3 regions used RNA as the template. First-round RT-PCR targeting the TCR CDR3 was performed with the HTBI primer set. TCRdb re-analysed the multiplex PCR reads in MiXCR, keeping a single row per CDR3 protein. The table includes around 190,000 distinct CDR3 sequences, less than 20% detected once. The specimen sequenced was blood. These receptor sequences come from a woman aged 50 to 65 with Graves' hyperthyroidism.

This chain connects TRBV30 to TRBJ2-7; D unclear. CDR1 and CDR2 (germline): GTSNPN, SVGIG (reference sequence). Trimming pared 1 base from V and 3 bases from J, leaving 7 bases between. This CDR3 contains 12 residues. The CDR3 nucleotides read TGTGCCTGGAGTGGTTGGGACTACGAGCAGTACTTC. Its translation is CAWSGWDYEQYF.

The sample holds many counts of this clonotype. V usage is TRBV29-1 and J usage is TRBJ2-3; 7 bases agree with TRBD2. CDR3 length equals 16 residues. Germline-derived CDR1 and CDR2 are SQVTM and ANQGSEA. The junction had 11 bases not matched to a gene; V was cut back by 3 bases and J by 2 bases. The CDR3 spells CSVDGSAGRLTDTQYF. The CDR3 coding sequence is TGCAGCGTTGATGGTTCAGCGGGGCGCCTCACAGATACGCAGTATTTT.

This chain's CDR3 is CASSEGGHPGIYEQYF. CDR3 DNA: TGCGCCAGCAGCGAGGGCGGACACCCGGGAATCTACGAGCAGTACTTC. The chain recombines TRBV4-1 with TRBJ2-7; D may match TRBD1 or TRBD2 (5 bases each). V lost 5 bases and J 3 bases, leaving 20 bases between the germline ends. Germline values: CDR1 MGHRA, CDR2 YSYEKL. The CDR3 contains 16 residues.

This clonotype was counted ten times or more. CDR3 nucleotides: TGTGCCAGCAACTCGGAGGGGAAGCAGCCCCAGCATTTT. It codes for CASNSEGKQPQHF. The chain carries TRBV3-1 and TRBJ1-5; possibly TRBD1 for D (5 bases). V lost 7 bases and J 7 bases, leaving 14 bases between the germline ends. Germline values: CDR1 LGHDT, CDR2 YNNKEL (reference sequence). The CDR3 is 13 amino acids.

This chain links TRBV28 with TRBJ2-1; no firm D call. Per germline, CDR1 MDHEN and CDR2 SYDVKM. The V end lost 4 bases, the J end lost 5 bases, and 15 bases lay between the germline ends. The CDR3 extends over 15 amino acids. The DNA for the CDR3 is TGTGCCAGCAGTTCTTTGGGCGAGTCAAACAATGAGCAGTTCTTC. It yields the protein CASSSLGESNNEQFF.

This clonotype was observed many times. V and J are TRBV6-5 and TRBJ2-7; 9 nucleotides agree with TRBD1. Germline V CDR1 and CDR2: MNHEY, SVGAGI. Trimming cost V 2 bases and J 7 bases; bases outside gene matches: 9. The CDR3 is made up of 15 amino acids. The chain's CDR3 is CASSYGGTGKGEQYF. CDR3 nucleotides: TGTGCCAGCAGTTACGGGGGGACAGGGAAGGGAGAGCAGTACTTC.

This clonotype was picked up many times. The CDR3 DNA follows: TGTGCCAGCAGTTTATCGCAAGGTACCTCCTACGAGCAGTACTTC. Translated, it gives CASSLSQGTSYEQYF. This sequence joins TRBV27 and TRBJ2-7; D call uncertain. Trimming stripped 0 bases from V and 0 bases from J, with 9 bases between. CDR1 and CDR2 (germline): MNHEY, SMNVEV (reference sequence). The CDR3 has 15 residues.

V gene TRBV9 combines with J gene TRBJ2-7; D may be TRBD2 (5 bases). Germline V CDR1 and CDR2: SGDLS, YYNGEE. The CDR3 runs to 14 residues. Trimming pared 0 bases from V and 5 bases from J, leaving 12 bases between. Here the CDR3 DNA reads TGTGCCAGCAGCGTAGATTACGGGAAGCACGAGCAGTACTTC. It encodes CASSVDYGKHEQYF.

Concerning this clonotype: One junction end does not reproduce the germline sequence, and a read error may be involved. The chain joins TRBV11-2 to TRBJ2-1; 10 nucleotides line up with TRBD1. CDR3 length: 17 amino acids. CDR1 is SGHAT and CDR2 is FQNNGV in the germline V gene. CDR3 sequence: CASSSPPGQGNYNEQSF. In DNA, the CDR3 is TGTGCCAGCAGTTCCCCACCGGGACAGGGGAACTACAATGAGCAGTCCTTC.

About this clonotype: One junction end disagrees with the germline gene, perhaps due to a read error. The V gene is TRBV28, the J gene TRBJ1-5; tentative D call: TRBD1 (6 bases). CDR3 length equals 15 residues. The germline gives CDR1 MDHEN, CDR2 SYDVKM. The CDR3 sequence: CAGSFRGGSDQPQHF. The CDR3 nucleotides are TGTGCCGGCAGTTTTAGAGGGGGATCCGATCAGCCCCAGCATTTT.

This sequence joins TRBV3-1 and TRBJ1-6; TRBD1 is a possible D gene (6 bases). The ends were cut back, 6 bases at V and 8 bases at J, with 17 bases in the middle. The CDR3 has 15 amino acids. Germline CDR1 is LGHDT and CDR2 is YNNKEL (reference sequence). The CDR3 DNA is TGTGCCAGCAGTCCACAGGGACATATCGATTCACCCCTCCACTTT. This translates into CASSPQGHIDSPLHF. Full variable domain (outside the CDR3, taken from reference TRBV3-1 and TRBJ1-6): DTAVSQTPKYLVTQMGNDKSIKCEQNLGHDTMYWYKQDSKKFLKIMFSYNNKELIINETVPNRFSPKSPDKAHLNLHINSLELGDSAVYFCASSPQGHIDSPLHFGNGTRLTVT.

This clonotype was observed a handful of times. The genes are TRBV4-1 and TRBJ2-7; D uncertain. The CDR3 is 14 residues long. Germline CDR1 and CDR2: MGHRA and YSYEKL. V lost 0 bases, J lost 7 bases, and 13 bases lay in between. The CDR3 sequence: CASSQDPEHFEQYF. CDR3 DNA: TGCGCCAGCAGCCAAGACCCAGAGCACTTTGAGCAGTACTTC.

This clonotype has a handful of counts. The chain joins TRBV7-9 to TRBJ2-5, with 8 positions matching TRBD1. Unmatched junction bases numbered 2, after V lost 1 base and J lost 4 bases. Looked up from germline, CDR1 is SEHNR and CDR2 is FQNEAQ (reference sequence). CDR3 length equals 14 residues. CDR3: CASSLGQGLETQYF. As DNA, the CDR3 is TGTGCCAGCAGCTTAGGACAGGGGCTAGAGACCCAGTACTTC.

A few counts support this clonotype. This chain connects TRBV7-3 to TRBJ1-2, with D unclear. Germline V CDR1 and CDR2: SGHTA, FQGTGA. CDR3 length: 13 residues. V lost 5 bases and J 0 bases, leaving 7 bases between the germline ends. The CDR3 reads CASSPDANYGYTF. The CDR3 coding sequence is TGTGCCAGCAGCCCGGACGCTAACTATGGCTACACCTTC.

As regards this clonotype: An end of the junction does not agree with germline; a read error may underlie this. J is TRBJ1-6 and V is TRBV28; no definite D call. The CDR3 is made up of 17 amino acids. CDR1 is MDHEN and CDR2 is SYDVKM in the germline V gene. For the CDR3, the DNA is TGTGCCAGCAGTTTGCCGTTCGTGAGGGCGCCCAATTCACTCCTCCACTTT. Residues: CASSLPFVRAPNSLLHF.

This clonotype was recorded many times. The chain employs TRBV24-1 and TRBJ1-3, with D maybe TRBD1 (6 bases). V lost 12 bases and J lost 3, with 17 bases in between. Per the germline V gene, CDR1 is KGHDR and CDR2 is SFDVKD. The CDR3 runs 14 residues. The CDR3 here is CACSPQGDGNTIYF. CDR3 DNA sequence: TGTGCCTGCAGCCCACAGGGTGATGGAAACACCATATATTTT.

This clonotype has at least ten counts. This rearrangement joins TRBV11-2 to TRBJ2-2, with 7 bases aligning to TRBD1. Per germline, CDR1 SGHAT and CDR2 FQNNGV. Unmatched junction bases numbered 5, after V lost 8 bases and J lost 2 bases. This CDR3 is 14 amino acids long. The chain's CDR3 is CASRTGRNTGELFF. The CDR3 coding sequence is TGTGCCAGCCGGACAGGCCGTAACACCGGGGAGCTGTTTTTT.

As concerns this clonotype: A much larger clonotype is one base distant, so this may be a read error. The rearrangement joins TRBV28 to TRBJ1-2; D not resolved. The CDR3 totals 12 residues. Per the germline V gene, CDR1 is MDHEN and CDR2 is SYDVKM. V was trimmed by 1 base and J by 8 bases, leaving 8 bases between them. The CDR3 protein is CASSLLGGGYTF. The CDR3 nucleotides read TGTGCCAGCAGTTTATTGGGAGGCGGCTACACCTTC.

V usage is TRBV20-1 and J usage is TRBJ2-1; D uncertain. The CDR3 runs to 17 residues. The ends were cut back, 0 bases at V and 0 bases at J, with 15 bases in the middle. Looked up from germline, CDR1 is DFQATT and CDR2 is SNEGSKA (reference sequence). The CDR3 DNA is TGCAGTGCTAGAGATAAGCAGCGAACGAGCTCCTACAATGAGCAGTTCTTC. Its translation is CSARDKQRTSSYNEQFF.

V gene TRBV20-1 combines with J gene TRBJ1-2, with TRBD1 matching 8 bases. The ends lost 6 bases at V and 4 bases at J; junction bases unmatched: 7. The CDR3 is 13 amino acids. Germline V gene data show CDR1 as DFQATT and CDR2 as SNEGSKA (reference sequence). The CDR3 protein is CSARTGLAYGYTF. The CDR3 DNA reads TGCAGTGCCAGGACAGGGCTGGCCTATGGCTACACCTTC.

This clonotype was counted only a few times. The rearrangement uses TRBV11-3 and TRBJ2-2; D is perhaps TRBD2 (6 bases). The germline V and J ends were trimmed by 5 bases and 4 bases, with 17 bases remaining between them. The CDR3 is 16 amino acids. Germline V gene lookup returns CDR1 SGHNT and CDR2 YENEEA. The CDR3 sequence: CASSRPHHGGTGELFF. The CDR3 nucleotides are TGTGCCAGCAGCCGGCCGCACCACGGGGGCACCGGGGAGCTGTTTTTT.

The gene calls are TRBV20-1 and TRBJ2-1; 11 bases line up with TRBD2. V lost 4 bases to trimming and J lost 7 bases; unmatched junction nucleotides: 9. The CDR3 runs 15 residues. The germline V gene encodes CDR1 DFQATT and CDR2 SNEGSKA (reference sequence). The CDR3 region has the DNA TGCAGTGCTAAAAAACTAGCGGGAGAAATGAATGAGCAGTTCTTC. It translates to CSAKKLAGEMNEQFF.

In its sample, this clonotype was seen a few times. V gene TRBV19 combines with J gene TRBJ2-3; 11 bases agree with TRBD2. After removal of 7 bases from V and 7 bases from J, the junction contained 10 bases not matched to a gene. The CDR3 is made up of 15 amino acids. Per the germline V gene, CDR1 is LNHDA and CDR2 is SQIVND (reference sequence). The CDR3: CASTTLLAGVHTQYF. CDR3 bases: TGTGCCAGTACTACTTTACTAGCGGGGGTACATACGCAGTATTTT.

This clonotype has only a few counts. This chain joins TRBV7-2 and TRBJ2-4, with D unresolved. The CDR3 runs to 14 residues. Between the trimmed V and J ends, which lost 1 base and 5 bases, there was a span of 9 bases. CDR1 is SGHTA and CDR2 is FQGNSA in the germline V gene. The CDR3 coding sequence is TGTGCCAGCAGCTTAGGAGACATTGAAAACATTCAGTACTTC. Its protein is CASSLGDIENIQYF.

This clonotype appeared many times. The chain combines TRBV7-9 with TRBJ2-3; unclear D gene. This CDR3 comprises 13 residues. The V end lost 5 bases, the J end lost 2 bases, and 8 bases lay between the germline ends. CDR1 is SEHNR and CDR2 is FQNEAQ in the germline V gene (reference sequence). CDR3 nucleotide sequence: TGTGCCAGCAGCCGTGGCCCCACAGATACGCAGTATTTT. Translation: CASSRGPTDTQYF. Supplemented by reference TRBV7-9 and TRBJ2-3, the full variable domain reads DTGVSQNPRHKITKRGQNVTFRCDPISEHNRLYWYRQTLGQGPEFLTYFQNEAQLEKSRLLSDRFSAERPKGSFSTLEIQRTEQGDSAMYLCASSRGPTDTQYFGPGTRLTVL.

This clonotype has at least ten counts. The rearrangement uses TRBV12-3 or TRBV12-4 and TRBJ2-3, with D perhaps TRBD1 (6 bases). This CDR3 comprises 14 residues. Trimming cost V 6 bases and J 9 bases, with 19 bases left between them. The CDR3 spells CASSSQTGLGTQYF. The CDR3 DNA is TGTGCCAGCAGCTCCCAAACAGGGTTGGGCACGCAGTATTTT.

This clonotype was observed at least ten times. The chain has TRBV7-2 and TRBJ2-1; 10 nucleotides line up with TRBD2. CDR1 is SGHTA and CDR2 is FQGNSA in the germline V gene. This CDR3 spans 17 amino acids. The junction had 7 bases not matched to a gene; V was cut back by 1 base and J by 4 bases. This CDR3 reads CASSLVSSGSTYNEQFF. The CDR3 DNA sequence: TGTGCCAGCAGCTTAGTTTCTAGCGGGAGTACTTACAATGAGCAGTTCTTC.

This clonotype has ten or more counts. The chain links TRBV11-2 to TRBJ2-5, with D hard to call. CDR1 is SGHAT, CDR2 FQNNGV, per germline. This CDR3 contains 14 residues. V gave up 5 bases and J gave up 7 bases, with 17 bases separating them. CDR3 bases: TGTGCCAGCAGCCGAGGAACTCCAGGTGGGACCCAGTACTTC. It codes for CASSRGTPGGTQYF.

The gene calls are TRBV19 and TRBJ2-2; D not resolved. The CDR3 length is 11 residues. Deletions cut 6 bases from V and 11 bases from J, with 10 bases between. Germline V gene lookup returns CDR1 LNHDA and CDR2 SQIVND (reference sequence). The CDR3 sequence is CASSQHLELFF. DNA of the CDR3: TGTGCCAGTAGCCAGCACCTTGAGCTGTTTTTT.